This TCR beta chain is drawn from a study of control samples from healthy donors and cancer patients. This CDR3 spans 15 amino acids. V was clipped by 4 bases and J by 6 bases; unmatched bases: 6. The V gene's germline CDR1 is GTSNPN and CDR2 SVGIG (reference sequence). Repertoires were generated with immunoSEQ multiplex PCR, while TCRdb's copy carries only in-frame clones and drops some. This table has approximately 120,000 clones, over 75% appearing once. The sequence derives from a human donor in good health. The donor label of this sample is uncertain. Sequenced material: blood. The gene calls are TRBV30 and TRBJ1-6; the match to TRBD1 covers 10 bases. CDR3 DNA sequence: TGTGCCTGGAAGGTGCGGGACAGGGGTAATTCACCCCTCCACTTT. Translated, it gives CAWKVRDRGNSPLHF.